This T cell receptor (beta chain) was recorded in a study of OX40 agonist ivuxolimab in advanced cancers. The table came from immunoSEQ multiplex PCR; TCRdb's copy has only in-frame clones and leaves some out. Of more than 70,000 clones listed, about 86% are singletons. Study-level findings and limits: Certain nonresponders likewise exhibited a low normalized T-cell clonal expansion.

As concerns this clone: Its antigen is not identified.

Enrollment shut out patients with autoimmune disease history or systemic immunosuppression. Germline values: CDR1 MGHRA, CDR2 YSYEKL. V was cut by 4 bases and J by 1 base, with 6 bases left in between. The CDR3 sequence is 13 residues long. The chain is built from TRBV4-1 and TRBJ2-3; D call uncertain. The clonotype comes from an adult with an advanced solid tumor such as melanoma, head and neck, liver or kidney cancer. The input for sequencing was CD4+ or CD8+ T cells sorted from blood, taken in a trial of the OX40 agonist ivuxolimab. In DNA, the CDR3 is TGCGCCAGCAGCCGTATCGGCACAGATACGCAGTATTTT. Protein sequence: CASSRIGTDTQYF.